The T cell receptor beta chain described here comes from a study of OX40 agonist ivuxolimab in advanced cancers. Profiling relied on immunoSEQ multiplex PCR, and the TCRdb table lists in-frame clones only, not all of them. The sample lists about 79,000 clones, just under 95% seen once, with approximately 10% in the top ten. Germline assignment: CDR1 LNHNV and CDR2 YYDKDF (reference sequence). The CDR3 spans 13 residues. V was shortened by 5 bases and J by 5 bases, with 10 bases between the two germline ends. The source is an adult with an advanced solid tumor such as melanoma, head and neck, liver or kidney cancer. The chain joins TRBV15 to TRBJ1-5, with D perhaps matching TRBD1 (6 bases). The sample consisted of CD4+ or CD8+ T cells sorted from blood, taken in a trial of the OX40 agonist ivuxolimab. The CDR3 protein is CATSGQSHQPQHF. The DNA for the CDR3 is TGTGCCACCAGCGGACAGTCACATCAGCCCCAGCATTTT.